What follows are 10 T cell receptor beta chains derived from one specimen sequenced in a study of T cells in Graves' hyperthyroidism and ophthalmopathy. Regions amplified from RNA transcripts were the TCR beta CDR3 regions. With the HTBI primer set, the TCR CDR3 went through a first round of RT-PCR. Via MiXCR, TCRdb re-called the multiplex PCR reads, giving one row per CDR3 protein. Here the sample spans under 350,000 distinct CDR3 sequences, about 13% being singletons. What was sequenced was blood. Every receptor here comes from a woman in her thirties or forties with Graves' hyperthyroidism.

This clonotype has at least ten counts. This sequence joins TRBV30 and TRBJ1-1; D uncertain. The V end was cut by 2 bases, the J end by 4 bases, with 17 bases between. This CDR3 comprises 15 residues. CDR1 is GTSNPN and CDR2 is SVGIG in the germline V gene (reference sequence). The CDR3 DNA reads as TGTGCCTGGAGTCCAAAGACCCCGAGCGGCACTGAAGCTTTCTTT. This sequence encodes CAWSPKTPSGTEAFF.

This clonotype came up a few times. The J gene is TRBJ2-4, the V gene TRBV24-1, with D unclear. The CDR3 has 12 residues. Trimming took off 4 bases at V and 4 bases at J, with 4 bases between the two ends. CDR1 and CDR2 from the germline V gene are KGHDR and SFDVKD. In DNA, the CDR3 is TGTGCCACCAGTGACGGGAAAAACATTCAGTACTTC. Encoded protein: CATSDGKNIQYF.

This clonotype was counted at least ten times. The gene calls are TRBV12-3 or TRBV12-4 and TRBJ2-6; D gene ambiguous. Trimming took 6 bases from V and 0 from J, leaving 9 bases between them. This CDR3 region has 15 residues. Written as DNA, the CDR3 is TGTGCCAGCAGCCCAGGAGTCTCTGGGGCCAACGTCCTGACTTTC. This encodes CASSPGVSGANVLTF.

This clonotype has only a few counts. The rearrangement uses TRBV6-1 and TRBJ1-5; D is unclear. The CDR3 is made up of 14 amino acids. V was clipped by 2 bases and J by 5 bases, with 10 bases between them. CDR1 and CDR2 (germline): MNHNS, SASEGT. The CDR3 sequence is CASSESSVYQPQHF. CDR3 in DNA: TGTGCCAGCAGTGAATCGTCCGTTTATCAGCCCCAGCATTTT.

This clonotype was recorded at least ten times. The V gene is TRBV3-1, the J gene TRBJ1-5, with D unclear. Germline V gene sequence: CDR1 LGHDT, CDR2 YNNKEL (reference sequence). The CDR3 has 15 amino acids. Deletions cut 0 bases from V and 4 bases from J, with 10 bases between. CDR3 in amino acids: CASSQDGGLNQPQHF. CDR3 nucleotide sequence: TGTGCCAGCAGCCAAGATGGCGGGTTAAATCAGCCCCAGCATTTT.

This clonotype was detected many times. The V call is TRBV2, the J call TRBJ1-3; possible D gene TRBD1, 5 bases. CDR3 size: 14 residues. Germline V CDR1 and CDR2: SNHLY, FYNNEI. V gave up 3 bases and J gave up 0 bases, with 6 bases separating them. The CDR3 DNA follows: TGTGCCAGCAGTGACAGGGTCTCTGGAAACACCATATATTTT. It specifies CASSDRVSGNTIYF.

This clonotype has a count of ten or more. The CDR3 DNA reads as TGTGCCAGCAGTCGACAGATGGGCACAGATACGCAGTATTTT. Amino acid sequence: CASSRQMGTDTQYF. J is TRBJ2-3 and V is TRBV28, with D possibly matching TRBD1 (5 bases). This CDR3 is built from 14 residues. CDR1 is MDHEN, CDR2 SYDVKM, per germline. The V and J ends lost 5 bases and 1 base respectively, with 10 bases between them.

The J gene is TRBJ2-3, the V gene TRBV9; a weak D match, TRBD1 (5 bases). CDR1 is SGDLS, CDR2 YYNGEE, per germline. V was shortened by 0 bases and J by 5 bases, with 13 bases between the two germline ends. CDR3 size: 15 residues. This CDR3 is CASSVEAGLGDTQYF. DNA for the CDR3: TGTGCCAGCAGCGTAGAGGCAGGGCTGGGAGATACGCAGTATTTT.

The sample holds a few counts of this clonotype. The chain employs TRBV19 and TRBJ2-2; perhaps D is TRBD1 or TRBD2 (6 bases each). Germline CDR1 reads LNHDA; CDR2 reads SQIVND (reference sequence). The ends were cut back, 5 bases at V and 5 bases at J, with 15 bases in the middle. This CDR3 has 15 amino acids. The CDR3 spells CASSGGHGRTGELFF. The CDR3 region has the DNA TGTGCCAGTAGTGGGGGGCACGGGCGTACCGGGGAGCTGTTTTTT.

This clonotype has at least ten counts. The chain is built from TRBV12-3 or TRBV12-4 and TRBJ2-3; D may be TRBD1 (5 bases). The CDR3 is made up of 16 amino acids. Trimming cost V 3 bases and J 5 bases, with 18 bases left between them. The CDR3 DNA sequence: TGTGCCAGCAGTTTCAGGGTGGTAGCAGAGATAGATACGCAGTATTTT. Translating gives CASSFRVVAEIDTQYF.